The text below deals with one TCR beta chain. Antigen: not known. Germline V gene sequence: CDR1 MGHRA, CDR2 YSYEKL. The V gene end was trimmed by 1 base and the J gene end by 3 bases; junction bases not matched to a gene: 15. This CDR3 region has 19 residues. The record originates from a study of siplizumab effects on memory and regulatory T cells. Assay: immunoSEQ multiplex PCR; the TCRdb copy retains only in-frame clones and omits some. The data hold roughly 80,000 clones, with roughly 89% observed a single time. Study-wide points: Of the alloreactive clones, only a minor fraction mapped to unstimulated subsets. A major contribution to the alloresponse seemed to be made by naive T cells, which seemed more diverse than memory cells.

The origin of this receptor is a human donor in good health. The sequenced sample consisted of Tregs sorted from blood. V and J are TRBV4-1 and TRBJ1-5; 7 bases agree with TRBD1. CDR3 residues: CASSQVLTGRWGHNQPQHF. In DNA, the CDR3 is TGCGCCAGCAGCCAAGTTCTGACAGGGAGGTGGGGGCACAATCAGCCCCAGCATTTT.